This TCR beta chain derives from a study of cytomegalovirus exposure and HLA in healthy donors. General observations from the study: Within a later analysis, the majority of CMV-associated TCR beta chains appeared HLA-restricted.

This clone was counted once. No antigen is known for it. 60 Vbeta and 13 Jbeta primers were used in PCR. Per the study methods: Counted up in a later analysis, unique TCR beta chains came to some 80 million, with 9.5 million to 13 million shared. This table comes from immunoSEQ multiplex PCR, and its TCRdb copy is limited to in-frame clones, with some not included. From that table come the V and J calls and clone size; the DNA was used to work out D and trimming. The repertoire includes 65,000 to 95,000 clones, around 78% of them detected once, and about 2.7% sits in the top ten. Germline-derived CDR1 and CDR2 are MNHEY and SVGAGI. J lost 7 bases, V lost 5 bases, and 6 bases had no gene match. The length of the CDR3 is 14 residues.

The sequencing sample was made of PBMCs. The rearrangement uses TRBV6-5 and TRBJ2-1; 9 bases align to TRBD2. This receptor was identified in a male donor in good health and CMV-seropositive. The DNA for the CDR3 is TGTGCCAGCAGTCAGGGACTAGCACTGAATGAGCAGTTCTTC. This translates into CASSQGLALNEQFF.